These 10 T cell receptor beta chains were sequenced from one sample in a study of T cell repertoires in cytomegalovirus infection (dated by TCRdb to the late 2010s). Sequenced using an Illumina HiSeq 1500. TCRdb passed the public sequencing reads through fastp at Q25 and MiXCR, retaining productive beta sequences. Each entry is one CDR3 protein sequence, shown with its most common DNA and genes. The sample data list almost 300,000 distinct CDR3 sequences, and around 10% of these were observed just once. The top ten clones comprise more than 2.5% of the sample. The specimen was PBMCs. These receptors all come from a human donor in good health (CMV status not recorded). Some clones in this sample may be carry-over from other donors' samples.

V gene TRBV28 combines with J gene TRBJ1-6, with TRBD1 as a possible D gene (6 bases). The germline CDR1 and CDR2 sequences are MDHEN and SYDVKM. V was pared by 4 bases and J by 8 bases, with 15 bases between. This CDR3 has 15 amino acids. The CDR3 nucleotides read TGTGCCAGCAGTTCCTCTACAGGGATCCATTCACCCCTCCACTTT. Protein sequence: CASSSSTGIHSPLHF.

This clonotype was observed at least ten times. The CDR3 DNA is TGCAGCGTTGAGCCGGGTGTGGAAGCTTTCTTT. Its translation: CSVEPGVEAFF. The rearrangement uses TRBV29-1 and TRBJ1-1, with unresolved D. Trimming cost V 3 bases and J 8 bases, with 10 bases left between them. This CDR3 spans 11 amino acids. Per the germline V gene, CDR1 is SQVTM and CDR2 is ANQGSEA.

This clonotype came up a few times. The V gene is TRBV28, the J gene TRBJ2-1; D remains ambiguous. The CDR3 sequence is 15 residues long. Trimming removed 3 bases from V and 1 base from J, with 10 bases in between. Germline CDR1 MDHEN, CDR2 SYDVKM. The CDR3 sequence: CASSLPDGSYNEQFF. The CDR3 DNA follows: TGTGCCAGCAGTTTGCCCGACGGGTCCTACAATGAGCAGTTCTTC.

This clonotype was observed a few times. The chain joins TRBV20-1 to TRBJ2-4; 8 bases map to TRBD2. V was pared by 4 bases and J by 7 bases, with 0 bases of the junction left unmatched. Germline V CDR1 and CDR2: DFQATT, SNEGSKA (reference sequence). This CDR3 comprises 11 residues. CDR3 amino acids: CSATSGNIQYF. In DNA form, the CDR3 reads TGCAGTGCTACTAGCGGGAACATTCAGTACTTC.

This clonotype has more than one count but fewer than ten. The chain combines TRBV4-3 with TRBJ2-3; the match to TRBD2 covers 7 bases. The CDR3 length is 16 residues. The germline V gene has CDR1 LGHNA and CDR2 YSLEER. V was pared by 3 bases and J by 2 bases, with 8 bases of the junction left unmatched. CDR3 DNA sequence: TGCGCCAGCAGCCAGTTTTATGGGGGGGTCACAGATACGCAGTATTTT. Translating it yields CASSQFYGGVTDTQYF.

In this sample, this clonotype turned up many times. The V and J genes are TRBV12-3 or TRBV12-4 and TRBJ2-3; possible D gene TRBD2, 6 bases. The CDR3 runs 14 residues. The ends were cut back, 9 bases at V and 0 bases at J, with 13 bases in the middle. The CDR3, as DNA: TGTGCCAGTACACATAGCGGAAGCACAGATACGCAGTATTTT. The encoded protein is CASTHSGSTDTQYF.

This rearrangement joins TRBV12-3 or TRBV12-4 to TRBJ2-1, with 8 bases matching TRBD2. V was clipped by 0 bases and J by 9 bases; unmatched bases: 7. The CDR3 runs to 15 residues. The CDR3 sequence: CASSLAPGGRGEQFF. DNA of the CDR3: TGTGCCAGCAGTTTAGCTCCGGGGGGGAGGGGTGAGCAGTTCTTC.

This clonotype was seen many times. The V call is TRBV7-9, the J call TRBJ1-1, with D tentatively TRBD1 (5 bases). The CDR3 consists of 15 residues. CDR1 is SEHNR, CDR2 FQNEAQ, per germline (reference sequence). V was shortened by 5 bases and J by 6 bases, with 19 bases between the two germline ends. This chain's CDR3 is CASSPQAGDGSEAFF. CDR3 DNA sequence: TGTGCCAGCAGCCCCCAAGCGGGGGATGGCTCTGAAGCTTTCTTT.

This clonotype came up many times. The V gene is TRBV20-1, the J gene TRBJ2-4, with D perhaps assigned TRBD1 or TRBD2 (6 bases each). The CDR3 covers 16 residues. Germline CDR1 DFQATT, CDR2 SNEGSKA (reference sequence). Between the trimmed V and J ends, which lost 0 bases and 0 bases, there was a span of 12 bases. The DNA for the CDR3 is TGCAGTGCTAGAGAAGGGGGGACCGTAGCCAAAAACATTCAGTACTTC. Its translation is CSAREGGTVAKNIQYF.

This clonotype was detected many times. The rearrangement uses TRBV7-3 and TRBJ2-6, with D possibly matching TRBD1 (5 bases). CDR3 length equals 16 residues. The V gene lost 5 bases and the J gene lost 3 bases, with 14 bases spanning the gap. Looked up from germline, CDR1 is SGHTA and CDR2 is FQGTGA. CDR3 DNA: TGTGCCAGCAGCCCGCAGGGAATCGATGGGGCCAACGTCCTGACTTTC. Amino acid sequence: CASSPQGIDGANVLTF.